This paragraph reports one TCR beta chain. The authors processed graft tissue to release intraepithelial and lamina propria lymphocytes. Measured with immunoSEQ multiplex PCR; TCRdb has only the in-frame clones, and not every one. The sample lists thousands of clones, around 72% seen once, with approximately 32% in the top ten. The record originates from a study of graft-versus-host responses after intestinal transplantation. Study-wide background: Multivisceral, liver-intestinal, or isolated intestinal transplants were received by the recipients.

Material: ileum tissue, obtained 494 days after intestinal transplant. The TCR was taken from a human patient who received an intestinal transplant, so some T cells may come from the graft donor.

The DNA of the CDR3 is TGCGCCAGCAGCTTGGCCGAGGCTTATCTGACCCGAAACACCGGGGAGCTGTTTTTT. Translating gives CASSLAEAYLTRNTGELFF. This sequence joins TRBV5-1 and TRBJ2-2; no reliable D call. This CDR3 is built from 19 residues. Germline CDR1 is SGHRS and CDR2 is YFSETQ. V gave up 0 bases and J gave up 2 bases, with 20 bases separating them.